This TCR beta chain appears in the sequencing data of a study of CD8+ T cells in alopecia areata. This clone was counted a few times. Sequencing relied on a cDNA template that was reverse transcribed from extracted RNA. The data were produced by immunoSEQ multiplex PCR, yet TCRdb's version contains in-frame clones alone and is incomplete. The sample holds about 190,000 clones, roughly 60% seen once. Treatment meaning: oral pan-JAK inhibitor, 5-10 mg twice daily. The germline CDR1 and CDR2 sequences are SQVTM and ANQGSEA. Trimming removed 3 bases at V and 2 bases at J, with 13 bases between. CDR3 length: 14 residues.

The clonotype was recovered from a human donor with alopecia areata. The rearrangement uses TRBV29-1 and TRBJ1-1; D might be TRBD1 (5 bases). The material was CD4+ T cells sorted from blood, obtained around week 50, from a patient treated with tofacitinib. The DNA for the CDR3 is TGCAGCGTTGATGACAGAGCCCGTAACACTGAAGCTTTCTTT. Residues: CSVDDRARNTEAFF.